The TCR beta chain under discussion was sequenced for a study of T-cell reconstitution after alpha-beta-depleted transplantation in children. Study-level results: Surviving recipient cells, namely T cells and thymic progenitors, were the source of high day-60 TCRbeta diversity in some patients. Most T-cell counts and diversity one year after the transplant came from T cells that were newly produced.

V shed 2 bases, J shed 0 bases, and the junction held 4 bases outside the gene matches. Germline CDR1 reads MNHEY; CDR2 reads SVGAGI. This CDR3 contains 16 residues. Using unique molecular identifiers, the investigators prepared the TCRbeta library. TCRdb re-derived calls from the PCR reads in MiXCR, one entry per CDR3 protein. This sample has about 200,000 distinct CDR3 sequences, with under 8.5% found just once. This clonotype was counted a few times. As yet, its antigen is unknown. Sequencing was performed on PBMCs, mostly from graft donor cells, taken 360 days after TCRalphabeta/CD19-depleted stem cell transplant. V and J are TRBV6-5 and TRBJ1-5; 7 nucleotides align to TRBD1. The source of this sequence is a male patient between 2 and 10 years old who had a stem cell transplant for acute myeloid leukemia, so the T cells may come from the graft donor. The CDR3 spells CASSYRTGLSNQPQHF. The CDR3 nucleotides read TGTGCCAGCAGTTACAGGACAGGACTTAGCAATCAGCCCCAGCATTTT.